This entry lists 2 T cell receptor beta chains sequenced from one sample in a study of a mutant IDH1 vaccine in newly diagnosed glioma. TCRdb's copy holds only in-frame clones and misses some; the assay was immunoSEQ multiplex PCR. The sample consists of roughly 50,000 clones, 79% of them appearing once. These receptors have no identified antigens. Sample time point: week 35, safety follow-up. Vaccination comprised doses that each held 300 ug of mutant IDH1 20-mer peptide, plus topical imiquimod. Sequenced material: PBMCs, taken from a glioma patient whose treatment included an IDH1 peptide vaccine. The receptors originated from a man in his forties with glioma.

This chain links TRBV30 with TRBJ1-3; D is ambiguous. Between the trimmed V and J ends, which lost 0 bases and 5 bases, there was a span of 5 bases. Germline V gene data show CDR1 as GTSNPN and CDR2 as SVGIG (reference sequence). The CDR3 covers 12 residues. The CDR3 region is CAWSVHRNTIYF. For the CDR3, the DNA is TGTGCCTGGAGTGTACATCGAAACACCATATATTTT. Based on the CDR3 plus reference TRBV30 and TRBJ1-3, the full variable domain is SQTIHQWPATLVQPVGSPLSLECTVEGTSNPNLYWYRQAAGRGLQLLFYSVGIGQISSEVPQNLSASRPQDRQFILSSKKLLLSDSGFYLCAWSVHRNTIYFGEGSWLTVV.

The rearrangement joins TRBV18 to TRBJ2-1, with D possibly being TRBD1 (5 bases). This CDR3 is built from 15 residues. The V gene lost 4 bases and the J gene lost 0 bases, with 10 bases spanning the gap. Germline CDR1 and CDR2: KGHSH and LQKENI. DNA of the CDR3: TGTGCCAGCTCACAGGGGCCATCCTCCTACAATGAGCAGTTCTTC. Translating gives CASSQGPSSYNEQFF. The entire variable domain, with the rest obtained from reference TRBV18 and TRBJ2-1, is as follows: NAGVMQNPRHLVRRRGQEARLRCSPMKGHSHVYWYRQLPEEGLKFMVYLQKENIIDESGMPKERFSAEFPKEGPSILRIQQVVRGDSAAYFCASSQGPSSYNEQFFGPGTRLTVL.